This T cell receptor (beta chain) was identified in a study of blood T cell repertoires in COVID-19. On the study more broadly: From T cells, B-cell-depleted T cells, or PBMCs came the material, which was cDNA or gDNA.

This table comes from immunoSEQ multiplex PCR, and its TCRdb copy is limited to in-frame clones, with some not included. The table lists some 300,000 clones, 80% to 90% of them singletons. The germline V gene encodes CDR1 SGHTA and CDR2 FQGNSA. This CDR3 has 16 residues. The germline V and J ends were trimmed by 4 bases and 3 bases, with 18 bases remaining between them. V usage is TRBV7-2 and J usage is TRBJ1-2; perhaps TRBD1 as D (5 bases). Material for sequencing was peripheral blood. The origin of this receptor is a woman aged 50 to 60 with COVID-19, enrolled during active disease. The CDR3 region has the DNA TGTGCCAGCAGCTCCGGTGGGACTAGGAGCTACTATGGCTACACCTTC. It specifies CASSSGGTRSYYGYTF.